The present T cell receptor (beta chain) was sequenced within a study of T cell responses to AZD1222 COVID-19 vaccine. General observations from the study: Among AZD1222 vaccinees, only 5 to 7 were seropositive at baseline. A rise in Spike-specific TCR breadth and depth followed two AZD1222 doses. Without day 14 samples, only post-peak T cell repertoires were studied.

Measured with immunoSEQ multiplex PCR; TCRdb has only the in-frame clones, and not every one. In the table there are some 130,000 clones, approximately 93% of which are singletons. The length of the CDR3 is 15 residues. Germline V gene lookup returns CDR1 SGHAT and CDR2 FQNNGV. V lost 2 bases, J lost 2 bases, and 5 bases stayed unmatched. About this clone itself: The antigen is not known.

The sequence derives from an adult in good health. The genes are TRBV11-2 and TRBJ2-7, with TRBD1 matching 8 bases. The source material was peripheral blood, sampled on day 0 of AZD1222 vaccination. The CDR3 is CASSLSPGGPYEQYF. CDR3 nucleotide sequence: TGTGCCAGCAGCTTATCCCCAGGGGGCCCCTACGAGCAGTACTTC.